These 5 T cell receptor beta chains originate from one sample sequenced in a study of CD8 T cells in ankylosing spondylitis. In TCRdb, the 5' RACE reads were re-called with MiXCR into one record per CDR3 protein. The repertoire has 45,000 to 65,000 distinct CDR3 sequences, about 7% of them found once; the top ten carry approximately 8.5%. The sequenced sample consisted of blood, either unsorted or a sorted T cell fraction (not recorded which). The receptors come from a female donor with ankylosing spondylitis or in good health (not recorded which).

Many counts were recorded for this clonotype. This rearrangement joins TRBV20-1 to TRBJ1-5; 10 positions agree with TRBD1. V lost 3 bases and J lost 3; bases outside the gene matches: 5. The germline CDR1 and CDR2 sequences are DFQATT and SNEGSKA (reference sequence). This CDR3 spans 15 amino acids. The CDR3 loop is CSASRQGASNQPQHF. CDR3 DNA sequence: TGCAGTGCTAGTCGACAGGGGGCGTCCAATCAGCCCCAGCATTTT.

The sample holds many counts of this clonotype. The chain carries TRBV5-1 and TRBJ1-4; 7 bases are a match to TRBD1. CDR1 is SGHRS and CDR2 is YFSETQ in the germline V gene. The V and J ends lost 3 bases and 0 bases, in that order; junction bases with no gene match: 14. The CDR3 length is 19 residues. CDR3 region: CASSSNTGAGAATNEKLFF. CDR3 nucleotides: TGCGCCAGCAGCTCGAATACAGGGGCCGGAGCTGCAACTAATGAAAAACTGTTTTTT.

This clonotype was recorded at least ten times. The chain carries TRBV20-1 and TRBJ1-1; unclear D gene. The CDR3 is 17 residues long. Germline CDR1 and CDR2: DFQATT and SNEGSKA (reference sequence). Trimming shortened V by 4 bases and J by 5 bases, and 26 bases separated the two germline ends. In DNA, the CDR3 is TGCAGTGCTAAAACCCCCCCTCACACGCTCTGGAGGACTGAAGCTTTCTTT. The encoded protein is CSAKTPPHTLWRTEAFF.

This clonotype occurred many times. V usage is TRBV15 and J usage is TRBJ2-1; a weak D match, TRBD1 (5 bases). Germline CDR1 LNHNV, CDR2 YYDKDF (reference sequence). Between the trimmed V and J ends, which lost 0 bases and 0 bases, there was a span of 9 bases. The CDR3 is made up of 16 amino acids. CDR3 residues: CATSRDVTASYNEQFF. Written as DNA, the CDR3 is TGTGCCACCAGCAGAGATGTGACAGCCTCCTACAATGAGCAGTTCTTC.

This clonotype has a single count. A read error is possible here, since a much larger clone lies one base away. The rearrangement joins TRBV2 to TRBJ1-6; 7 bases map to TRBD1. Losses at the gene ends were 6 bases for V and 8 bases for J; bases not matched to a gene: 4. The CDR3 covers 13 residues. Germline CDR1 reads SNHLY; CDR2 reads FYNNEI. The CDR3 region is CASRAGGDSPLHF. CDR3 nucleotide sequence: TGTGCCAGCAGGGCAGGGGGGGATTCACCCCTCCACTTT.